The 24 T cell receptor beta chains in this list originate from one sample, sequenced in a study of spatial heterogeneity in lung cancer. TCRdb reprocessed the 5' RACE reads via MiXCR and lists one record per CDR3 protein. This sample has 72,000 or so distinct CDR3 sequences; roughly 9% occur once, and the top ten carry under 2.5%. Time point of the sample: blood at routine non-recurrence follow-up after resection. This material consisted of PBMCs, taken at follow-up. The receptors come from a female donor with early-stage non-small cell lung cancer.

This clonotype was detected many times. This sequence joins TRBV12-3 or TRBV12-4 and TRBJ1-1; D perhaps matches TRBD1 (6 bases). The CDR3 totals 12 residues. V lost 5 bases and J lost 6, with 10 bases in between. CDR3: CASSPQGSEAFF. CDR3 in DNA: TGTGCCAGCAGTCCACAGGGCTCTGAAGCTTTCTTT.

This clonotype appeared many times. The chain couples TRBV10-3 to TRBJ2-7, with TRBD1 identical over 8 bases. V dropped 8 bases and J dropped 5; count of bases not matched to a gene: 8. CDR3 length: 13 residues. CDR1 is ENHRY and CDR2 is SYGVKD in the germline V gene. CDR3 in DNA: TGTGCCATCGCCTTGACAGGGGAAGACGAGCAGTACTTC. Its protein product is CAIALTGEDEQYF.

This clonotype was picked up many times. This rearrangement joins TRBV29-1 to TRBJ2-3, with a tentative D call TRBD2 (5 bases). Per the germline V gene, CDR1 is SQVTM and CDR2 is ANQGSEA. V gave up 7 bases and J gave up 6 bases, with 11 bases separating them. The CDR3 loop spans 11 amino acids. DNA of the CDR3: TGCAGCGGGGGTAGGAGGGATACGCAGTATTTT. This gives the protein CSGGRRDTQYF.

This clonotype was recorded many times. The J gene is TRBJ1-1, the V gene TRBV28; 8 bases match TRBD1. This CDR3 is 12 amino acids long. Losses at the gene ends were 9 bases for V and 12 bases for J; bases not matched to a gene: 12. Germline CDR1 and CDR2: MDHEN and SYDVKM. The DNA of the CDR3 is TGTGCCAGTAGCTGGAGGACAGGGAAAACTTTCTTT. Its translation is CASSWRTGKTFF.

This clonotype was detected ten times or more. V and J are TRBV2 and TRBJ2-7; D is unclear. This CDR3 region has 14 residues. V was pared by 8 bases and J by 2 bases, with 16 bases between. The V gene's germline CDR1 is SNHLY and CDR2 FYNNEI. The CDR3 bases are TGTGCCAGCCGAGGTGAGACTGACGCCTACGAGCAGTACTTC. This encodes CASRGETDAYEQYF.

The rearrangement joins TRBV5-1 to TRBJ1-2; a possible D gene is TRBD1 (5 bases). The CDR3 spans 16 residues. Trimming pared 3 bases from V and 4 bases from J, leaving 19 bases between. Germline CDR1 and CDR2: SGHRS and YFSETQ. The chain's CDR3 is CASSSARSGAPYGYTF. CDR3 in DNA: TGCGCCAGCAGCTCGGCCCGATCCGGGGCGCCCTATGGCTACACCTTC.

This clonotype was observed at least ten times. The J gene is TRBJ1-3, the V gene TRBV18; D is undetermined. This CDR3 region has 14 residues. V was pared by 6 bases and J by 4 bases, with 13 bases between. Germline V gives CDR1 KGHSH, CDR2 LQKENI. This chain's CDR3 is CASSQDSTGNTIYF. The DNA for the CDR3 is TGTGCCAGCTCCCAAGACTCTACAGGAAACACCATATATTTT.

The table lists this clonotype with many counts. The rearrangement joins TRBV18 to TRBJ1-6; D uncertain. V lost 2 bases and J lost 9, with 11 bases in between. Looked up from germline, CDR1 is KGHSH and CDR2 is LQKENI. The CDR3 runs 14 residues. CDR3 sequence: CASSPAGSGSPLHF. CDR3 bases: TGTGCCAGCTCACCAGCCGGGTCAGGTTCACCCCTCCACTTT. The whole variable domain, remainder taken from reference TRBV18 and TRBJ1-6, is NAGVMQNPRHLVRRRGQEARLRCSPMKGHSHVYWYRQLPEEGLKFMVYLQKENIIDESGMPKERFSAEFPKEGPSILRIQQVVRGDSAAYFCASSPAGSGSPLHFGNGTRLTVT.

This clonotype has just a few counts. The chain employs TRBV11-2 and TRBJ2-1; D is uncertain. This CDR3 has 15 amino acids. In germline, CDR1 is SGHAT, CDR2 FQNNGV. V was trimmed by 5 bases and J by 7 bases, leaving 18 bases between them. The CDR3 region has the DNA TGTGCCAGCAGCCCCTCTGTTAGTAGTTGGAATGAGCAGTTCTTC. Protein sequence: CASSPSVSSWNEQFF.

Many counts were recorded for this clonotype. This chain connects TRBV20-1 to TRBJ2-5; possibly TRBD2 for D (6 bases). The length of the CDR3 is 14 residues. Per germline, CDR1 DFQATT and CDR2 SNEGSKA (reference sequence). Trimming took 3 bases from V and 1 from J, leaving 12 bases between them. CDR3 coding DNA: TGCAGTGCTAGGGAGGGCCTCGCCCAAGAGACCCAGTACTTC. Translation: CSAREGLAQETQYF.

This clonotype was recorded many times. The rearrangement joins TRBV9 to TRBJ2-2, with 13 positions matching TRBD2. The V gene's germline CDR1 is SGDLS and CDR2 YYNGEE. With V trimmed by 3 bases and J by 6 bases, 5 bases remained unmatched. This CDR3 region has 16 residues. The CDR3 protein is CASSATSGRAPGELFF. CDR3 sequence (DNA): TGTGCCAGCAGCGCAACTAGCGGGAGGGCCCCCGGGGAGCTGTTTTTT.

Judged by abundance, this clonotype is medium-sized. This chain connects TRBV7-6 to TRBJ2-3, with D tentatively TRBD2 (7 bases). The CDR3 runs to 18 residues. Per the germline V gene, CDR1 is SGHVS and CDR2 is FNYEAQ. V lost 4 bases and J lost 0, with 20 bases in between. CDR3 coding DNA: TGTGCCAGCAGCTCCCTCGGCGGGGGCAGGGCTAGCACAGATACGCAGTATTTT. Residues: CASSSLGGGRASTDTQYF.

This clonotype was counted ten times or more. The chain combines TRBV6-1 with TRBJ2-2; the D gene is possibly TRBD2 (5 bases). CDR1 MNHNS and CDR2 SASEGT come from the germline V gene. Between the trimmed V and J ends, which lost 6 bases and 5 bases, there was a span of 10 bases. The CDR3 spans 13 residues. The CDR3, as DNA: TGTGCCAGCAGGCCCGGACTGACCGGGGAGCTGTTTTTT. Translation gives CASRPGLTGELFF.

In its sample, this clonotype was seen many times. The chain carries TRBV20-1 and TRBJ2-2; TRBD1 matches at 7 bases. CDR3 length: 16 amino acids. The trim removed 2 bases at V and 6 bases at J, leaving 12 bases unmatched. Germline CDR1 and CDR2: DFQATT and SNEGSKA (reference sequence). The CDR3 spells CSARSRQGLESGELFF. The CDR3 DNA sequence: TGCAGTGCTAGAAGTCGACAGGGATTAGAGTCCGGGGAGCTGTTTTTT.

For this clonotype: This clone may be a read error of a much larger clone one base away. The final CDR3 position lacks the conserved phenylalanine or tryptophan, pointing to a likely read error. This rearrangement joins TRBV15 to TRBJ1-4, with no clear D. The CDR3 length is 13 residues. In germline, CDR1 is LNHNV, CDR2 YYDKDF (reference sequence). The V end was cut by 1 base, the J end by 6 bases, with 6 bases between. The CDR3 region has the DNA TGTGCCACCAGCAGAGGGAAGGATGAAAAACTGTTTCTT. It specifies CATSRGKDEKLFL.

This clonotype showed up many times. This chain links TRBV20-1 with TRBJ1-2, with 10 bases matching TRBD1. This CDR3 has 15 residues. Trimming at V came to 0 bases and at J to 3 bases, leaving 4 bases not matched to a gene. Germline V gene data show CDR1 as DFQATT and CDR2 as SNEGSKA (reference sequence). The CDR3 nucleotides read TGCAGTGCTAGAGATAGGGGACAGGGGTACTATGGCTACACCTTC. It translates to CSARDRGQGYYGYTF.

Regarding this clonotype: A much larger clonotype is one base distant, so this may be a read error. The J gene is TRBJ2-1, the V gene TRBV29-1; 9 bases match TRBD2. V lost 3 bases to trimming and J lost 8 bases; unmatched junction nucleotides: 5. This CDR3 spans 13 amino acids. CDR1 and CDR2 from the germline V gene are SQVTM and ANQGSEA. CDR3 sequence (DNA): TGCAGCGTTGAGCCTAGCGGGACGGATGAGCAGTTCTTC. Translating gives CSVEPSGTDEQFF.

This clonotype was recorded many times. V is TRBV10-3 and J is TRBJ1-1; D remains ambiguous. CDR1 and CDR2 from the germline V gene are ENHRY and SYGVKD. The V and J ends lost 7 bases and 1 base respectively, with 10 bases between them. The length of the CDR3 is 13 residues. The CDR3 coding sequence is TGTGCCATCAACGCGAACGGGAACACTGAAGCTTTCTTT. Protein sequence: CAINANGNTEAFF.

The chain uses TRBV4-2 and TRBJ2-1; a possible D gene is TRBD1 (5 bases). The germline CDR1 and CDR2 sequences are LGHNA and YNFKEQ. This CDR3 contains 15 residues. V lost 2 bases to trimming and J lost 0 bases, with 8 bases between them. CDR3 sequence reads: CASSQQGRSYNEQFF. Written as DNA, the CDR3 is TGTGCCAGCAGCCAACAGGGCCGCTCCTACAATGAGCAGTTCTTC.

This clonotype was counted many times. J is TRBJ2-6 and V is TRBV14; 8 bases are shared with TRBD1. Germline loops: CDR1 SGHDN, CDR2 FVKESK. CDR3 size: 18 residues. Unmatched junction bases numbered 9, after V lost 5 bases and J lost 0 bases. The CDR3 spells CASSLTGQDLSGANVLTF. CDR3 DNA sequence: TGTGCCAGCAGCTTAACGGGACAGGACCTCTCTGGGGCCAACGTCCTGACTTTC. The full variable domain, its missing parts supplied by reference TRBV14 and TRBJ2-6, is EAGVTQFPSHSVIEKGQTVTLRCDPISGHDNLYWYRRVMGKEIKFLLHFVKESKQDESGMPNNRFLAERTGGTYSTLKVQPAELEDSGVYFCASSLTGQDLSGANVLTFGAGSRLTVL.

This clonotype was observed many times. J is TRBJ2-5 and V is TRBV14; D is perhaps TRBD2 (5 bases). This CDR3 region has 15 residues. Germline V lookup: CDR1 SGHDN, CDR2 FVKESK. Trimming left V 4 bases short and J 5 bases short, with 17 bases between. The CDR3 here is CASSLSGSSSETQYF. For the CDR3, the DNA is TGTGCCAGCAGCCTATCGGGGAGTAGCTCGGAGACCCAGTACTTC. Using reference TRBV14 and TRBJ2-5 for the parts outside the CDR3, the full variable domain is EAGVTQFPSHSVIEKGQTVTLRCDPISGHDNLYWYRRVMGKEIKFLLHFVKESKQDESGMPNNRFLAERTGGTYSTLKVQPAELEDSGVYFCASSLSGSSSETQYFGPGTRLLVL.

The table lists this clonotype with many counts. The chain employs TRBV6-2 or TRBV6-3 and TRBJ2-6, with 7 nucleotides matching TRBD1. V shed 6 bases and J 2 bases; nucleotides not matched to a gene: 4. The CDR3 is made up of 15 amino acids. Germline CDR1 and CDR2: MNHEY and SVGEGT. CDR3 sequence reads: CASSTDRAGANVLTF. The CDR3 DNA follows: TGTGCCAGCAGCACAGACAGGGCTGGGGCCAACGTCCTGACTTTC.

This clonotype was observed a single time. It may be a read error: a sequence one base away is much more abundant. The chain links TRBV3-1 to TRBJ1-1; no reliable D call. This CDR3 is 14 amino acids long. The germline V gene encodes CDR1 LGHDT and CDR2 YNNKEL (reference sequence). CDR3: CACSQSGRDTEAFF. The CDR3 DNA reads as TGTGCCTGCAGCCAAAGCGGGCGGGACACTGAAGCTTTCTTT.

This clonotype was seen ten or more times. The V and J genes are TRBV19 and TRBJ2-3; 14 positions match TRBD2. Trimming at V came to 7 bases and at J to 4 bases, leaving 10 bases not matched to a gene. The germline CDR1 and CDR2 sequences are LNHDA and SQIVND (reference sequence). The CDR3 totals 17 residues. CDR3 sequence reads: CASTPMTSGRAADTQYF. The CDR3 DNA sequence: TGTGCCAGTACCCCTATGACTAGCGGGAGGGCGGCAGATACGCAGTATTTT.